What follows are 8 T cell receptor beta chains derived from one specimen sequenced in a study of vaccination and CD4 T cells after COVID-19. Described treatment: approximately 10-day PBMC culture with coronavirus spike peptide pools or control peptides (ViraFEST assay). CD4+ T cells that had been cultured provided DNA sequenced with the Oncomine TCR Beta short-read assay. One entry per CDR3 protein results from TCRdb running MiXCR on the PCR reads. In the table there are about 18,000 distinct CDR3 sequences, about 45% of which are singletons. The antigens these receptors bind are not known. The sequencing used CD4+ T cells from blood, cultured in vitro, collected after SARS-CoV-2 vaccination. All receptors derive from a human donor who had recovered from COVID-19.

The chain couples TRBV20-1 to TRBJ2-2; 7 bases are a match to TRBD2. The junction had 1 base not matched to a gene; V was cut back by 1 base and J by 2 bases. Per germline, CDR1 DFQATT and CDR2 SNEGSKA (reference sequence). The CDR3 is made up of 14 amino acids. The CDR3 coding sequence is TGCAGTGCTAGAGGGGGGGGAAACACCGGGGAGCTGTTTTTT. It is translated as CSARGGGNTGELFF.

V usage is TRBV30 and J usage is TRBJ2-2, with 7 nucleotides matching TRBD1. The CDR3 is 14 amino acids. Germline loops: CDR1 GTSNPN, CDR2 SVGIG (reference sequence). V shed 1 base, J shed 3 bases, and the junction held 2 bases outside the gene matches. This chain's CDR3 is CAWSGGTDTGELFF. CDR3 DNA sequence: TGTGCCTGGAGTGGAGGGACAGACACCGGGGAGCTGTTTTTT.

The CDR3 coding sequence is TGTGCCACCAACAGGGGGCTTCGAGGGTATGGCTACACCTTC. Protein sequence: CATNRGLRGYGYTF. This sequence joins TRBV19 and TRBJ1-2; 9 positions agree with TRBD1. Germline lookup yields CDR1 LNHDA and CDR2 SQIVND (reference sequence). Trimming took 10 bases from V and 5 from J; bases not matched to a gene: 11. The CDR3 length is 14 residues. The complete variable domain, with remaining parts taken from reference TRBV19 and TRBJ1-2, reads DGGITQSPKYLFRKEGQNVTLSCEQNLNHDAMYWYRQDPGQGLRLIYYSQIVNDFQKGDIAEGYSVSREKKESFPLTVTSAQKNPTAFYLCATNRGLRGYGYTFGSGTRLTVV.

This rearrangement joins TRBV24-1 to TRBJ1-5; TRBD1 agrees at 8 bases. This CDR3 contains 15 residues. V was pared by 2 bases and J by 6 bases, with 5 bases of the junction left unmatched. Germline CDR1 is KGHDR and CDR2 is SFDVKD. The CDR3 spells CATSDSGGAGQPQHF. CDR3 nucleotides: TGTGCCACCAGTGATTCAGGGGGCGCGGGTCAGCCCCAGCATTTT.

CDR3 DNA sequence: TGTGCCAGTAACAGGGTGGGTGAGCCCCAGCATTTT. This translates into CASNRVGEPQHF. The chain combines TRBV19 with TRBJ1-5; D might be TRBD1 (6 bases). Trimming took 7 bases from V and 8 from J, leaving 12 bases between them. Germline CDR1 is LNHDA and CDR2 is SQIVND (reference sequence). CDR3 length: 12 amino acids. The full variable domain, completed using reference TRBV19 and TRBJ1-5, is DGGITQSPKYLFRKEGQNVTLSCEQNLNHDAMYWYRQDPGQGLRLIYYSQIVNDFQKGDIAEGYSVSREKKESFPLTVTSAQKNPTAFYLCASNRVGEPQHFGDGTRLSIL.

With regard to this clonotype: An end of the junction does not agree with germline; a read error may underlie this. V is TRBV20-1 and J is TRBJ2-7, with 7 bases matching TRBD2. Germline V gene data show CDR1 as DFQATT and CDR2 as SNEGSKA (reference sequence). This CDR3 spans 12 amino acids. In nucleotides, the CDR3 is TGCAGTGTTAGAGCGGGAAACTACGAGCAGTACTTC. As protein: CSVRAGNYEQYF.

There are a few counts of this clonotype. The genes are TRBV19 and TRBJ1-5; D possibly corresponds to TRBD1 (6 bases). V lost 5 bases and J 6 bases, leaving 14 bases between the germline ends. This CDR3 is 14 amino acids long. CDR1 is LNHDA, CDR2 SQIVND, per germline (reference sequence). Written as DNA, the CDR3 is TGTGCCAGTAGTGTCAAACAGGGTTTTCAGCCCCAGCATTTT. This translates into CASSVKQGFQPQHF.

There are a few counts of this clonotype. Here the CDR3 reads CASSVSYEQYF. CDR3 DNA: TGTGCCAGCAGTGTTTCCTACGAGCAGTACTTC. The V call is TRBV2, the J call TRBJ2-7, with D hard to call. V was cut by 4 bases and J by 1 base, with 2 bases left in between. Germline V lookup: CDR1 SNHLY, CDR2 FYNNEI. This CDR3 spans 11 amino acids.